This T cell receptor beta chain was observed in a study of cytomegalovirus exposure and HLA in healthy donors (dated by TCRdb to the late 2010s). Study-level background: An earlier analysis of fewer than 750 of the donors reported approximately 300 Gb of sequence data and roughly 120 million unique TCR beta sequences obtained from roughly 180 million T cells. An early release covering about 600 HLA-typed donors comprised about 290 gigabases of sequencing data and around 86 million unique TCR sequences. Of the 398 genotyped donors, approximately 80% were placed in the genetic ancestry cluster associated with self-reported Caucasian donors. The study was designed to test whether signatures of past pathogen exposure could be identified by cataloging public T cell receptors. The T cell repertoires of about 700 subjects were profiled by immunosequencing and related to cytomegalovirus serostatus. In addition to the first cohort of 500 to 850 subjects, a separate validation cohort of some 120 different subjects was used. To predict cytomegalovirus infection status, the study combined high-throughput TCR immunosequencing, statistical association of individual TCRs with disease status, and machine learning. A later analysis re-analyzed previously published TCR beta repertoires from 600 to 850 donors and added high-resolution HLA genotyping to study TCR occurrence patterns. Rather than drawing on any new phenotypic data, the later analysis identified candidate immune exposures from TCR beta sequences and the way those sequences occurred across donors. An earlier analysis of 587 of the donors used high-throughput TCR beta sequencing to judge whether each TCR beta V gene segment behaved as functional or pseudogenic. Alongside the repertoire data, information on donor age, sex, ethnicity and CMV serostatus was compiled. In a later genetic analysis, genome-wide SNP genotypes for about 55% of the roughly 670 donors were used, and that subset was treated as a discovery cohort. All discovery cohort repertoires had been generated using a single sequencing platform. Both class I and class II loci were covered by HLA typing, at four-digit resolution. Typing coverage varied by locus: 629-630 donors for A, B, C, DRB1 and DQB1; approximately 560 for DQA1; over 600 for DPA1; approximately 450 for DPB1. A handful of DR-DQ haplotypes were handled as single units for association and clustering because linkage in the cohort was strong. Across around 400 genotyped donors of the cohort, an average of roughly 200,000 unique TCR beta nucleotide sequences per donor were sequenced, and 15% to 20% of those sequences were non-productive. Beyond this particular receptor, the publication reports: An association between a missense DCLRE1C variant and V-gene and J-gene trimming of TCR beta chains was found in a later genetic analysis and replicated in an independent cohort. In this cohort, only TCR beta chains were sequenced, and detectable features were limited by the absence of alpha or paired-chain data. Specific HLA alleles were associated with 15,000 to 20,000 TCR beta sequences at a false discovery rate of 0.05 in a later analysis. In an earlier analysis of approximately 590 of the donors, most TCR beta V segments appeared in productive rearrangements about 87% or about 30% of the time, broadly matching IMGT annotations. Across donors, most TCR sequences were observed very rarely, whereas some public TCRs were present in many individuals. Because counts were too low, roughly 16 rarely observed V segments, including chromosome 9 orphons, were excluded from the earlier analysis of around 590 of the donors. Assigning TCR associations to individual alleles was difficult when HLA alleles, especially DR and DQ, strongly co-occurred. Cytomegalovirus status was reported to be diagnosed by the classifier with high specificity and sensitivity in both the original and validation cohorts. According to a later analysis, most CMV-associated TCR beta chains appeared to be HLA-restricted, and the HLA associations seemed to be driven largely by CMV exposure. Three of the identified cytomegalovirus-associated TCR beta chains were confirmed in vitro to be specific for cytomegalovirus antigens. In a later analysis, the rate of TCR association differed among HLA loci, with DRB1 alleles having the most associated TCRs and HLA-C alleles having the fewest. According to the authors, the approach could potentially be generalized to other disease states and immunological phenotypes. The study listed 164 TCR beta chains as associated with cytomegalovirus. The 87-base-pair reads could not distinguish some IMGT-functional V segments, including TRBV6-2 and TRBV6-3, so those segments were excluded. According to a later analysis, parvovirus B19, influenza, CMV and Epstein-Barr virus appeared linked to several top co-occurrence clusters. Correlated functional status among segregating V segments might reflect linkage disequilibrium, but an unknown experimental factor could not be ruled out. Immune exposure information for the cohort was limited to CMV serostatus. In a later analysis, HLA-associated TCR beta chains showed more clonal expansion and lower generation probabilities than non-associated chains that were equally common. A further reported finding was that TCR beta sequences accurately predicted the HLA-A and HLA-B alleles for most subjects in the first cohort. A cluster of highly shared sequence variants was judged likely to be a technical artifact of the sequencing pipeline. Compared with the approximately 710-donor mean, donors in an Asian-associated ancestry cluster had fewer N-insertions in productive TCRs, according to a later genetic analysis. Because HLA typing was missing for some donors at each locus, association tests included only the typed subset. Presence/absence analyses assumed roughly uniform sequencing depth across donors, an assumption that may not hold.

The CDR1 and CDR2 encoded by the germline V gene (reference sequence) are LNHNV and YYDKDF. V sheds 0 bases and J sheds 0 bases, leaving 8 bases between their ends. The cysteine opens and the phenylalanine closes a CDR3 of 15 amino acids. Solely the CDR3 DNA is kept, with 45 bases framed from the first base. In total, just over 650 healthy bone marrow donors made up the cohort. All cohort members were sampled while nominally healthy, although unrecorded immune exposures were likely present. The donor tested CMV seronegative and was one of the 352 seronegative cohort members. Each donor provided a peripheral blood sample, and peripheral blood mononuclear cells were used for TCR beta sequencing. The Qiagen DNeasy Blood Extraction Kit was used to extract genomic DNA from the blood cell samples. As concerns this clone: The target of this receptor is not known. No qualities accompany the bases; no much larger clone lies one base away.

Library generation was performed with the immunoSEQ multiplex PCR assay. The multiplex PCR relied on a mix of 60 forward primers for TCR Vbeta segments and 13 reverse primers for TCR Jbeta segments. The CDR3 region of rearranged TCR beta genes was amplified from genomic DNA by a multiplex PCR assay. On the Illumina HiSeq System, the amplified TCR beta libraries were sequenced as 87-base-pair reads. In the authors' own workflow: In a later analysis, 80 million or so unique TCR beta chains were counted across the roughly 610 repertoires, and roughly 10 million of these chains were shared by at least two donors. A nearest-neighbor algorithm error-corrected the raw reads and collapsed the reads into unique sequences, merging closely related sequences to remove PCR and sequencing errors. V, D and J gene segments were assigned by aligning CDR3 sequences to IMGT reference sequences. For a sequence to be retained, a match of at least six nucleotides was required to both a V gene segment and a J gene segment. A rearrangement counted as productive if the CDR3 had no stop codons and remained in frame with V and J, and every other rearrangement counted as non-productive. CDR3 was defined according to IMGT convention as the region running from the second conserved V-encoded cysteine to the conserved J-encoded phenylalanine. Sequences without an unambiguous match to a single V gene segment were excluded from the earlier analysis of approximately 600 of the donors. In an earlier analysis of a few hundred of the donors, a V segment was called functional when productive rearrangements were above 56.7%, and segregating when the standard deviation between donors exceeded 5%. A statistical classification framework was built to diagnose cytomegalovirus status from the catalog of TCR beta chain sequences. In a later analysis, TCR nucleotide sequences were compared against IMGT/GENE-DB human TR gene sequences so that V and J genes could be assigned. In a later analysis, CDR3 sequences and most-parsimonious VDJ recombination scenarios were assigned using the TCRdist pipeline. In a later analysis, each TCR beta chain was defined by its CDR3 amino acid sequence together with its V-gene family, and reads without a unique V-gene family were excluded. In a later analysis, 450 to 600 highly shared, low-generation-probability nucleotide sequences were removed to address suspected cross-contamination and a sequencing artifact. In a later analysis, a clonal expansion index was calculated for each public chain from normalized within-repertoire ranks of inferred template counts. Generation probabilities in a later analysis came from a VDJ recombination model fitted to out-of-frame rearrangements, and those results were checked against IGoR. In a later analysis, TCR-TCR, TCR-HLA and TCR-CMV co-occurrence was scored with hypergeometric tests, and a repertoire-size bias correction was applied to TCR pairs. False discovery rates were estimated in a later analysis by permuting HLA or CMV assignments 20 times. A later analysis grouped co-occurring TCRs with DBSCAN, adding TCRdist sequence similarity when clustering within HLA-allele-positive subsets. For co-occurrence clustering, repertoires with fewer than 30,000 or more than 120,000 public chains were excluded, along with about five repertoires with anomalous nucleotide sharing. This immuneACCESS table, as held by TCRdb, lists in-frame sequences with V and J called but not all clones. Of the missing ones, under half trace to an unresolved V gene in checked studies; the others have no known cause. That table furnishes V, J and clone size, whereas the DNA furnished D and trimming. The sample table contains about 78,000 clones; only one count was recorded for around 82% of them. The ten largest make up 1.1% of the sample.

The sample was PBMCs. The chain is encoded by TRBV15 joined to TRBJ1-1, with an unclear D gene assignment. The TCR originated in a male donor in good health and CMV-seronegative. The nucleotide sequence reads TGTGCCACCAGCAGAGAACTACGGATGAACACTGAAGCTTTCTTT. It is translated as CATSRELRMNTEAFF.